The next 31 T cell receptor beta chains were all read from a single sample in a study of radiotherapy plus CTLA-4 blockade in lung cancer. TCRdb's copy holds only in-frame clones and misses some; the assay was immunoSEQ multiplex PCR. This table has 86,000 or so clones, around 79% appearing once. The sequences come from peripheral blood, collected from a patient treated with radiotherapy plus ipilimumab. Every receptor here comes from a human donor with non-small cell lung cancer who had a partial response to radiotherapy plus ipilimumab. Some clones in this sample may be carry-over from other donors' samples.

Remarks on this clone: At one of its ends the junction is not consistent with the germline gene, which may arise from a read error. The CDR3 sequence is CASGQSILDSYEQYF. CDR3 DNA: TGTGCCAGCGGCCAATCAATACTAGACTCCTACGAGCAGTACTTC. The genes are TRBV4-2 and TRBJ2-7, with D possibly being TRBD2 (5 bases). The CDR3 runs to 15 residues. CDR1 and CDR2 (germline): LGHNA, YNFKEQ.

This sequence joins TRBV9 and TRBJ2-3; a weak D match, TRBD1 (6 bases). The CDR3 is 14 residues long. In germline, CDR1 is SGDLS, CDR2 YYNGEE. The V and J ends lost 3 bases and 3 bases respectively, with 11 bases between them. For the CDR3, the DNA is TGTGCCAGCAGCGACCGGACAGTTACAGATACGCAGTATTTT. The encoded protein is CASSDRTVTDTQYF.

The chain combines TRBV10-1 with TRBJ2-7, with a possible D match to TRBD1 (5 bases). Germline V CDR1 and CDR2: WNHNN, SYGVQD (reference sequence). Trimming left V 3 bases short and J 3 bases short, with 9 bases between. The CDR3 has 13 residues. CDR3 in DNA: TGCGCCAGCAGTGACCAGGGTGGCTACGAGCAGTACTTC. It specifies CASSDQGGYEQYF.

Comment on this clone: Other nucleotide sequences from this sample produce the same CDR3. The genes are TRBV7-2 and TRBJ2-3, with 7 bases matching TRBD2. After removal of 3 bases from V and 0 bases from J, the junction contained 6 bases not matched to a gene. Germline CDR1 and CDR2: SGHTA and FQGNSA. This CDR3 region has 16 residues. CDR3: CASSLGGGASTDTQYF. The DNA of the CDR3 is TGTGCCAGCAGCTTGGGCGGGGGTGCTAGCACAGATACGCAGTATTTT.

CDR3 residues: CASSPTLGLAKYQETQYF. The CDR3 nucleotides are TGTGCCAGCTCACCGACCCTGGGACTAGCAAAGTACCAAGAGACCCAGTACTTC. The chain combines TRBV18 with TRBJ2-5, with 9 bases matching TRBD2. The V gene's germline CDR1 is KGHSH and CDR2 LQKENI. J gave up 0 bases and V 3 bases, and 11 bases lay outside the gene matches. CDR3 size: 18 residues.

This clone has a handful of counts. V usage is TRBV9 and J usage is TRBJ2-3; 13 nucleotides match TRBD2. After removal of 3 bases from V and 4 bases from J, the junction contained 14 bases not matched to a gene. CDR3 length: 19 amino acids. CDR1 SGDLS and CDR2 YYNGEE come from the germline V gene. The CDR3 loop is CASSAPRTSGGPFADTQYF. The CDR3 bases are TGTGCCAGCAGCGCACCCAGGACTAGCGGGGGTCCCTTCGCAGATACGCAGTATTTT.

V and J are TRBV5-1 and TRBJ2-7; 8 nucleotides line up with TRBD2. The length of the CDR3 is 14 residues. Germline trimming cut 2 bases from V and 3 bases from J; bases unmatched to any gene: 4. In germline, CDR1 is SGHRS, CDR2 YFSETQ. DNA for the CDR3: TGCGCCAGCAGCTTATTAGCGGGAAACTACGAGCAGTACTTC. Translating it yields CASSLLAGNYEQYF.

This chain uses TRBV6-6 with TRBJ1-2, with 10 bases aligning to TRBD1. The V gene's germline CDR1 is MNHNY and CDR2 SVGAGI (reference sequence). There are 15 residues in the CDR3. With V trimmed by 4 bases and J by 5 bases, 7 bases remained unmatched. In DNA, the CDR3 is TGTGCCAGCAGTTTTAGACAGGGGGCGAGATATGGCTACACCTTC. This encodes CASSFRQGARYGYTF.

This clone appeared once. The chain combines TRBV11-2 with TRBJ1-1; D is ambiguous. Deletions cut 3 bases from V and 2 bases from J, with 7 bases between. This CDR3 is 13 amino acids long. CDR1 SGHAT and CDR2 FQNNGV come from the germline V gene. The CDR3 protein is CASSFGENTEAFF. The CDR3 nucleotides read TGTGCCAGCAGCTTCGGGGAAAACACTGAAGCTTTCTTT.

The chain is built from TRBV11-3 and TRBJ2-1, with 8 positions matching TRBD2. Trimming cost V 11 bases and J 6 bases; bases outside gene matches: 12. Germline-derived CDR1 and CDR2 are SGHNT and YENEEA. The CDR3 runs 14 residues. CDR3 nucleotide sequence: TGTGCCGGGCCGAAGCGGGAGTCCCCCAATGAGCAGTTCTTC. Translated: CAGPKRESPNEQFF.

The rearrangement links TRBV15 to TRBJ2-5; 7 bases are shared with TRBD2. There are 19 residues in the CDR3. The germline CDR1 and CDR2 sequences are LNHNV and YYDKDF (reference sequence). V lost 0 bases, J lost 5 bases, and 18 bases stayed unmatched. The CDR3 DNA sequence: TGTGCCACCAGCAGAGATCTTGGGGGGGAGGGTTACCCGAGTGAGACCCAGTACTTC. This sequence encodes CATSRDLGGEGYPSETQYF.

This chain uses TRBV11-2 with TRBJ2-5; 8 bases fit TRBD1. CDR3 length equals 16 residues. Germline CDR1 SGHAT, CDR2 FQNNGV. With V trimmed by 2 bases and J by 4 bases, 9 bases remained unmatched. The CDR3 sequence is CASSLNPSTGGETQYF. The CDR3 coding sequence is TGTGCCAGCAGCTTAAACCCGAGTACAGGGGGAGAGACCCAGTACTTC.

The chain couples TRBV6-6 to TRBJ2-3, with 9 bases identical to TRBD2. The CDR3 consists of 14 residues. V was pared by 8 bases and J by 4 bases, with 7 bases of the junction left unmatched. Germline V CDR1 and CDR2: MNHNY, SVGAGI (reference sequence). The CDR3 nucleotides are TGTGCCAGCCTCCGGACTAGCGAGGCAGATACGCAGTATTTT. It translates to CASLRTSEADTQYF.

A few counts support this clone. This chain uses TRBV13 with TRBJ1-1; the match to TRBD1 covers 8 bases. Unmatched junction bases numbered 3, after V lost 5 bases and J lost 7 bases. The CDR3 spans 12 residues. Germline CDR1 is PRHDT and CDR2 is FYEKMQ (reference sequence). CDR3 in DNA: TGTGCCAGCAGCCGGACAGGGCGTGAAGCTTTCTTT. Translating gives CASSRTGREAFF.

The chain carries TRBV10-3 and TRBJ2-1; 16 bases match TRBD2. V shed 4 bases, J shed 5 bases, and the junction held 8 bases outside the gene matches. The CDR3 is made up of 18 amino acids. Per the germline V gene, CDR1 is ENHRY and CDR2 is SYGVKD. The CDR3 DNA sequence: TGTGCCATCAGTGCGCCGGGACTAGCGGGAGGGACAAACAATGAGCAGTTCTTC. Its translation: CAISAPGLAGGTNNEQFF.

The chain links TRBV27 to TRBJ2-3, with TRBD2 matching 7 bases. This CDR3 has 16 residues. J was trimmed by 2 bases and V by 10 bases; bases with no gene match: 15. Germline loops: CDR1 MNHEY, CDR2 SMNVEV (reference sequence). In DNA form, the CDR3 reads TGTGCCACCGCCATTCAGCACGGGGGGAACACAGATACGCAGTATTTT. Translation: CATAIQHGGNTDTQYF.

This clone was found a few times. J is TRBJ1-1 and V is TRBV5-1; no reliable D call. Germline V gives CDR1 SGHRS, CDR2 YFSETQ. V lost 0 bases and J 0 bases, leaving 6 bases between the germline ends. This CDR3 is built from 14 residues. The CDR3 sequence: CASSLDRMNTEAFF. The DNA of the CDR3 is TGCGCCAGCAGCTTGGACAGAATGAACACTGAAGCTTTCTTT.

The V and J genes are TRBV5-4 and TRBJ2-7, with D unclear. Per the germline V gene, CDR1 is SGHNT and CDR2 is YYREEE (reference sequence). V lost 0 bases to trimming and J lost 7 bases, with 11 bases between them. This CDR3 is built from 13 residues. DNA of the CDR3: TGTGCCAGCAGCTTGGATCCGTCAGGAGAGCAGTACTTC. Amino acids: CASSLDPSGEQYF.

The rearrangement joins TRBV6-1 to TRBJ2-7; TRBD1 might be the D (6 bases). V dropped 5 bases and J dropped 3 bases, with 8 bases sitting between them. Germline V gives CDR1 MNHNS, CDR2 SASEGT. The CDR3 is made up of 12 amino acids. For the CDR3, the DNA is TGTGCCAGCAGTTTGGACAGCTACGAGCAGTACTTC. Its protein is CASSLDSYEQYF.

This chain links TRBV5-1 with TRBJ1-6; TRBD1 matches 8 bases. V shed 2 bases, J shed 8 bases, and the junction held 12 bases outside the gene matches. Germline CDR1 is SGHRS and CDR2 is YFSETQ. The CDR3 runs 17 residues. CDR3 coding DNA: TGCGCCAGCAGCTTTGGGGGCGGGCAGGGGGCCGATTCACCCCTCCACTTT. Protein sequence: CASSFGGGQGADSPLHF.

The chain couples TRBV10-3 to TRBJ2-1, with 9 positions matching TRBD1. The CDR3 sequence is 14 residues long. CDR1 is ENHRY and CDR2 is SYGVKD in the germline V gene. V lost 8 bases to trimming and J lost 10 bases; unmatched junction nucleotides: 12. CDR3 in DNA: TGTGCCATCTCACCCTCGGGACAGGGTTGGGAGCAGTTCTTC. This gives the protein CAISPSGQGWEQFF.

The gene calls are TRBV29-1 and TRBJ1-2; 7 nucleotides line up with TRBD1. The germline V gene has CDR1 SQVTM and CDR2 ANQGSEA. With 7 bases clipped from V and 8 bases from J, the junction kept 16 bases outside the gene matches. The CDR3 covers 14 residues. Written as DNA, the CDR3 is TGCAGCGCGCGGGAAACAGGGGCGATGGAAGGCTACACCTTC. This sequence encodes CSARETGAMEGYTF. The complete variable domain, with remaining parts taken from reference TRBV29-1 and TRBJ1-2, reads SAVISQKPSRDICQRGTSLTIQCQVDSQVTMMFWYRQQPGQSLTLIATANQGSEATYESGFVIDKFPISRPNLTFSTLTVSNMSPEDSSIYLCSARETGAMEGYTFGSGTRLTVV.

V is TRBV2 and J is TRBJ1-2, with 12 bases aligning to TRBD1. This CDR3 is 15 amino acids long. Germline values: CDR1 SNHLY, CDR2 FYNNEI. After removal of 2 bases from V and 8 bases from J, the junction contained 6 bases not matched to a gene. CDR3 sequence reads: CASSESRDRGQGYTF. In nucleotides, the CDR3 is TGTGCCAGCAGTGAAAGCCGGGACAGGGGGCAAGGCTACACCTTC.

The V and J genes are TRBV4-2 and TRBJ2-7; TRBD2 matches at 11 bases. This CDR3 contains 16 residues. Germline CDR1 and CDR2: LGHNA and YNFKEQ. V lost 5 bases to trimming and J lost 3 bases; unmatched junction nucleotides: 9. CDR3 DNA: TGTGCCAGCAGCACTCCCGGGACTAGCGGACTCTACGAGCAGTACTTC. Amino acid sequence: CASSTPGTSGLYEQYF.

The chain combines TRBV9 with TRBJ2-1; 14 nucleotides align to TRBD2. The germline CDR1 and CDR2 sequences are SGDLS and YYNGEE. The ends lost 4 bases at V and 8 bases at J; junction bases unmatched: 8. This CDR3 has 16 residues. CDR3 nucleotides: TGTGCCAGCAGCCTCCTGGGACTAGCGGGAGCCTATGAGCAGTTCTTC. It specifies CASSLLGLAGAYEQFF.

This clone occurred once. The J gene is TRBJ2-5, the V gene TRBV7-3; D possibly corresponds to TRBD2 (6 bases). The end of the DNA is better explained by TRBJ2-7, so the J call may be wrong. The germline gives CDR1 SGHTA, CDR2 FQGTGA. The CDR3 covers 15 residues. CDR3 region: CASSLATGSAYEQYF. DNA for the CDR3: TGTGCCAGCAGCTTAGCAACCGGGAGCGCCTACGAGCAGTACTTC.

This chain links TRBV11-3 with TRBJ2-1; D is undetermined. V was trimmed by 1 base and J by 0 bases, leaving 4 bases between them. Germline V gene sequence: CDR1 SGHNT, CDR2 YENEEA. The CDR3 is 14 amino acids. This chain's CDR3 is CASSLASSYNEQFF. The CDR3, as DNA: TGTGCCAGCAGCTTAGCGAGCTCCTACAATGAGCAGTTCTTC.

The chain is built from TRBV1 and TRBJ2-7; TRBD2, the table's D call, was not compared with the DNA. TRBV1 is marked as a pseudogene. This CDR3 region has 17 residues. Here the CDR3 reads CTSSQDPLLATGYEQYF. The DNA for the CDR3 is TGCACCAGCAGCCAAGATCCCCTCCTAGCCACGGGGTACGAGCAGTACTTC.

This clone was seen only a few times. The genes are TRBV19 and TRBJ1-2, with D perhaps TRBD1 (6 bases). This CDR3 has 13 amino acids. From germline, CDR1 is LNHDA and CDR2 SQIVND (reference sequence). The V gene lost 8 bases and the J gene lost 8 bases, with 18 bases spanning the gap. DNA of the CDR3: TGTGCCAGTCGAACAGGGCCGGGTGGAGGCTACACCTTC. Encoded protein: CASRTGPGGGYTF. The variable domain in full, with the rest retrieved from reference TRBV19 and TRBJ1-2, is DGGITQSPKYLFRKEGQNVTLSCEQNLNHDAMYWYRQDPGQGLRLIYYSQIVNDFQKGDIAEGYSVSREKKESFPLTVTSAQKNPTAFYLCASRTGPGGGYTFGSGTRLTVV.

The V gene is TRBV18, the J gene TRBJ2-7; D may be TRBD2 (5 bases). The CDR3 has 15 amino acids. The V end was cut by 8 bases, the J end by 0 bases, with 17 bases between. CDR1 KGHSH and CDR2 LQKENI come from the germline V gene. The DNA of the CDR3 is TGTGCCAGCCGACACTTCAGCGGTACCTCCTACGAGCAGTACTTC. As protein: CASRHFSGTSYEQYF.

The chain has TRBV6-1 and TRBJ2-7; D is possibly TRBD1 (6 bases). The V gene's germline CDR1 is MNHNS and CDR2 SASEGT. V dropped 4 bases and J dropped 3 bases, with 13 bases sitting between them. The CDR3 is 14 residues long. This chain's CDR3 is CASSAGHGGYEQYF. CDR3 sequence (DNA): TGTGCCAGCAGTGCGGGACATGGTGGCTACGAGCAGTACTTC.